Here is one TCR beta chain with its context. The antigen is undetermined. The source of the sample is a study of shared clonotypes between healthy human individuals. Study-wide context: CD4 naive cells filled three plates per donor, CD4 memory three, CD8 naive two and CD8 memory one.

On sorted subsets, replicate PCRs used roughly 190 ng DNA, or tens of thousands of T cell genomes. Clones were sequenced by immunoSEQ multiplex PCR, and TCRdb holds only the in-frame ones, with some missing. The repertoire has some 1 million clones, 60% to 80% of them found once; the top ten carry around 1.4%. General study findings and limits: Clonotype sharing among the donors was expected to vary with sequencing depth. Naive subsets generally exceeded memory subsets in estimated richness.

The length of the CDR3 is 14 residues. The V gene's germline CDR1 is KGHSH and CDR2 LQKENI. Trimming took 1 base from V and 2 from J, leaving 5 bases between them. V gene TRBV18 combines with J gene TRBJ2-2; D remains ambiguous. The sequence derives from a man between 18 and 35 years old in good health. The specimen was memory CD4+ T cells sorted from blood. Subset meaning: CD45RA-negative fraction. The CDR3 spells CASSPLLNTGELFF. CDR3 DNA sequence: TGTGCCAGCTCACCACTCCTCAACACCGGGGAGCTGTTTTTT. The variable domain in full, completed from reference TRBV18 and TRBJ2-2, reads NAGVMQNPRHLVRRRGQEARLRCSPMKGHSHVYWYRQLPEEGLKFMVYLQKENIIDESGMPKERFSAEFPKEGPSILRIQQVVRGDSAAYFCASSPLLNTGELFFGEGSRLTVL.